This T cell receptor (beta chain) was sequenced in a study of cytomegalovirus exposure and HLA in healthy donors. On this clone itself: The antigen is not known.

The CDR3 extends over 11 amino acids. The germline V and J ends were trimmed by 4 bases and 11 bases, with 9 bases remaining between them. Germline CDR1 reads MNHNY; CDR2 reads SVGAGI (reference sequence). The PCR ran on 60 Vbeta and 13 Jbeta primers. Generated by immunoSEQ multiplex PCR, the TCRdb table keeps only in-frame clones and is missing some. The sample lists 140,000 to 150,000 clones; approximately 80% were seen once. General study points: Earlier analysis looked at TCR beta V segments, and most were productive about 87% or about 30% of the time.

The chain has TRBV6-6 and TRBJ1-5; D gene ambiguous. Sequenced input: PBMCs. This receptor was taken from a male donor in good health and CMV-seronegative. The DNA for the CDR3 is TGTGCCAGCAGTTTCTCATCGGCCCAGCATTTT. Amino acid sequence: CASSFSSAQHF.